One sample yielded the 2 T cell receptor beta chains listed below, sequenced in a study of cytomegalovirus exposure and HLA in healthy donors. Amplification used 60 Vbeta primers and 13 Jbeta primers. Data came from immunoSEQ multiplex PCR; TCRdb stores just in-frame clones and leaves some out. The table has about 180,000 clones, around three quarters seen once. Source material: PBMCs. The source of these receptors is a woman in her 30s in good health and CMV-seropositive.

V usage is TRBV28 and J usage is TRBJ1-4; D is unclear. This CDR3 is 12 amino acids long. Germline V CDR1 and CDR2: MDHEN, SYDVKM. Trimming left V 5 bases short and J 7 bases short, with 8 bases between. The DNA of the CDR3 is TGTGCCAGCAGTCCAATGAGTGAAAAACTGTTTTTT. Protein product: CASSPMSEKLFF.

The chain couples TRBV11-3 to TRBJ2-5; TRBD1 aligns across 9 bases. Trimming removed 5 bases from V and 5 bases from J; junction bases left unmatched: 12. The CDR3 totals 16 residues. Looked up from germline, CDR1 is SGHNT and CDR2 is YENEEA. The CDR3 is CASSLGGQGSSETQYF. The CDR3 DNA sequence: TGTGCCAGCAGCCTTGGGGGACAGGGAAGTTCGGAGACCCAGTACTTC.